The 9 T cell receptor beta chains listed next were all sequenced from one sample in a study of CD8 T cells in Susac syndrome. RNA was extracted with the RNeasy kit, and a quantity of about 0.45 to 1 ug was reverse transcribed using random hexamers. TCRdb re-called the immunoSEQ multiplex PCR reads through MiXCR, storing one row per CDR3 protein. The table has 300,000 to 350,000 distinct CDR3 sequences, about 92% seen once. Sequencing input: CD4+ T cells from PBMCs. These receptors originate from a human donor with multiple sclerosis.

J is TRBJ1-5 and V is TRBV4-1; no reliable D call. This CDR3 comprises 13 residues. V lost 1 base to trimming and J lost 7 bases, with 8 bases between them. Germline V gene lookup returns CDR1 MGHRA and CDR2 YSYEKL. The CDR3: CASSQGRLQPQHF. The CDR3 bases are TGCGCCAGCAGCCAAGGCAGGCTGCAGCCCCAGCATTTT.

V is TRBV5-1 and J is TRBJ2-1; 10 bases agree with TRBD2. With V trimmed by 0 bases and J by 5 bases, 2 bases remained unmatched. The CDR3 totals 15 residues. The V gene's germline CDR1 is SGHRS and CDR2 YFSETQ. The CDR3 nucleotides read TGCGCCAGCAGCTTGGAAGCGGGGGGGGACAATGAGCAGTTCTTC. This gives the protein CASSLEAGGDNEQFF.

This chain uses TRBV4-1 with TRBJ2-2, with TRBD1 matching 8 bases. The junction had 10 bases not matched to a gene; V was cut back by 4 bases and J by 6 bases. The CDR3 covers 16 residues. CDR1 is MGHRA, CDR2 YSYEKL, per germline. The CDR3 sequence is CASSPGQGVRSGELFF. CDR3 nucleotides: TGCGCCAGCAGCCCAGGACAGGGAGTGCGTTCCGGGGAGCTGTTTTTT.

Here the CDR3 DNA reads TGTGCCAGCAGTAGGAGGGAGAGTGAAAACATTCAGTACTTC. Its translation: CASSRRESENIQYF. The V gene is TRBV2, the J gene TRBJ2-4; TRBD2 is a possible D gene (6 bases). This CDR3 spans 14 amino acids. V dropped 5 bases and J dropped 5 bases, with 13 bases sitting between them. CDR1 and CDR2 (germline): SNHLY, FYNNEI.

This chain connects TRBV7-8 to TRBJ1-1; the D gene is possibly TRBD1 (6 bases). The ends were cut back, 8 bases at V and 1 base at J, with 11 bases in the middle. From germline, CDR1 is SGHVS and CDR2 FQNEAQ. The CDR3 runs to 13 residues. In nucleotides, the CDR3 is TGTGCCAGCCGTATGACAGGGAACACTGAAGCTTTCTTT. This gives the protein CASRMTGNTEAFF.

The rearrangement links TRBV3-1 to TRBJ2-7; a weak D match, TRBD1 (5 bases). V was pared by 4 bases and J by 7 bases, with 20 bases between. Looked up from germline, CDR1 is LGHDT and CDR2 is YNNKEL (reference sequence). This CDR3 is 15 amino acids long. The CDR3 loop is CASSPRITGPTEQYF. DNA for the CDR3: TGTGCCAGCAGCCCCAGGATAACAGGCCCTACGGAGCAGTACTTC.

This chain links TRBV29-1 with TRBJ2-3; perhaps TRBD2 as D (5 bases). The CDR3 consists of 12 residues. Trimming took off 7 bases at V and 1 base at J, with 9 bases between the two ends. Germline values: CDR1 SQVTM, CDR2 ANQGSEA. The CDR3 region is CSAAGGTDTQYF. The CDR3 DNA is TGCAGCGCCGCGGGCGGCACAGATACGCAGTATTTT.

This chain uses TRBV29-1 with TRBJ2-1, with 8 bases lining up with TRBD1. The V segment lost 4 bases and the J segment 5 bases; nucleotides outside the gene matches: 4. Germline loops: CDR1 SQVTM, CDR2 ANQGSEA. The CDR3 is made up of 13 amino acids. The CDR3 is CSVGTGGNNEQFF. In DNA, the CDR3 is TGCAGCGTTGGCACAGGGGGAAACAATGAGCAGTTCTTC.

The chain links TRBV12-3 or TRBV12-4 to TRBJ1-5; D gene ambiguous. This CDR3 is built from 13 residues. Between the trimmed V and J ends, which lost 3 bases and 6 bases, there was a span of 9 bases. The DNA of the CDR3 is TGTGCCAGCAGTTTCAGCAGAGGTCAGCCCCAGCATTTT. Encoded protein: CASSFSRGQPQHF.